The present T cell receptor (beta chain) was sequenced within a study of Ad26.COV2.S vaccination and SARS-CoV-2 variants. Notes on this clone: The antigen remains unidentified.

Study-level results: Spike-specific TCR breadth in vaccine recipients exceeded that seen in placebo recipients. Measures of TCR breadth and depth may have fallen short of total T cell responses.

TCRdb's copy holds only in-frame clones and misses some; the assay was immunoSEQ multiplex PCR. Counted here are roughly 100,000 clones, around three quarters occurring once; the ten biggest clones make up approximately 15%. The sample here was peripheral blood, taken after recovery from COVID-19. The TCR sequence derives from a human donor who had recovered from COVID-19.

The CDR3 spells CASTVGTGGQGSGYTF. The CDR3 nucleotides are TGCGCCAGCACTGTTGGGACAGGGGGCCAGGGGAGCGGCTACACCTTC. The chain is built from TRBV5-1 and TRBJ1-2; TRBD1 aligns across 12 bases. Per the germline V gene, CDR1 is SGHRS and CDR2 is YFSETQ. The trim removed 6 bases at V and 8 bases at J, leaving 14 bases unmatched. The CDR3 covers 16 residues. The full variable domain, completed using reference TRBV5-1 and TRBJ1-2, is KAGVTQTPRYLIKTRGQQVTLSCSPISGHRSVSWYQQTPGQGLQFLFEYFSETQRNKGNFPGRFSGRQFSNSRSEMNVSTLELGDSALYLCASTVGTGGQGSGYTFGSGTRLTVV.